Sequencing of this TCR beta chain was carried out in a study of T cell responses to AZD1222 COVID-19 vaccine. Profiled with immunoSEQ multiplex PCR; TCRdb holds only in-frame clones, not every one. The sample holds fewer than 150,000 clones, about 82% seen once. CDR3 length: 14 amino acids. From germline, CDR1 is MNHEY and CDR2 SVGAGI. V shed 5 bases, J shed 4 bases, and the junction held 5 bases outside the gene matches. In this sample, this clone turned up once. Its antigen remains unidentified. General study findings and limits: Repertoires were obtained only post-peak T cell response. Two doses of AZD1222 preceded a rise in Spike-specific TCR breadth and depth.

The chain uses TRBV6-5 and TRBJ1-5, with TRBD1 matching 7 bases. Specimen: peripheral blood, collected 28 days after the second AZD1222 dose. This receptor was identified in an adult who received the AZD1222 COVID-19 vaccine. For the CDR3, the DNA is TGTGCCAGCAGTCGGGACAGTCTGAATCAGCCCCAGCATTTT. This codes for CASSRDSLNQPQHF.